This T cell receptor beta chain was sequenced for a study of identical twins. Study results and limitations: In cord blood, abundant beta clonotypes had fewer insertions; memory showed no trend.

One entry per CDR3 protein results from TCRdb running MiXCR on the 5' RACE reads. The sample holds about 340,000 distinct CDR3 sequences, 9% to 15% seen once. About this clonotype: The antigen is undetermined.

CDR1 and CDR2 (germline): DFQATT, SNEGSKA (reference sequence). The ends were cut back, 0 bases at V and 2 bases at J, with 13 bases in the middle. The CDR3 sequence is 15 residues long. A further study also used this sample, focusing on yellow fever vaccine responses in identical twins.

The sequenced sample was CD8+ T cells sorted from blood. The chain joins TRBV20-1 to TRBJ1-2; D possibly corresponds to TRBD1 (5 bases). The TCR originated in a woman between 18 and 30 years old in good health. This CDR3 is CSARDWDSGNYGYTF. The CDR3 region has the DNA TGCAGTGCTAGAGACTGGGACTCTGGCAACTATGGCTACACCTTC.